This T cell receptor (beta chain) was observed in a study of cytomegalovirus exposure and HLA in healthy donors. Study-level findings and limits: Earlier analysis yielded a pattern in which most TCR beta V segments were productive about 90% or about 30% of the time. After further analysis at a later stage, some 15,000 TCR beta sequences were associated with HLA alleles at 0.05 false discovery rate. CMV antigen specificity was confirmed in vitro for a few CMV-associated chains. A later examination showed that TCR association rates differed by HLA locus, with DRB1 most and HLA-C fewest.

This clone was recorded once. Its cognate antigen is unknown. One end of the junction is discordant with germline, which a read error may explain. The PCR ran on 60 Vbeta and 13 Jbeta primers. Libraries were prepared by immunoSEQ multiplex PCR; TCRdb keeps only in-frame clonotypes and omits some of them. The sample gives some 150,000 clones, approximately 80% of which show up once; around 6.7% is in the top ten. The clonotype was recovered from a woman between 25 and 40 years old in good health and CMV-seropositive. The sample comprised PBMCs.

Written as DNA, the CDR3 is TGTTCCAGCAGCCTTTCCCCTCTTCAGCAGTTCTTC. This codes for CSSSLSPLQQFF. The genes are TRBV7-9 and TRBJ2-1; D not certain. Germline V CDR1 and CDR2: SEHNR, FQNEAQ (reference sequence). This CDR3 is 12 amino acids long.